This TCR beta chain comes out of a study of low-dose radiotherapy and immunotherapy resistance in tumors (dated by TCRdb to between 2021 and 2024). For the wider study: Patients in Cohort 1 were given 0.5 Gy per fraction every 2 weeks, and the prescribed total PTV dose was 6.5 Gy. For Cohort 2, the dose was 1 Gy per fraction given every two weeks, adding up to 13 Gy in total across 26 weeks. Nivolumab and ipilimumab were both given intravenously, with nivolumab at a 240 mg flat dose every two weeks and ipilimumab at 1 mg/kg every six weeks. Every two weeks, patients got intravenous cyclophosphamide at 200 mg/m2, given one day ahead of each radiation and immunotherapy administration. Patients took aspirin 300 mg orally once daily for four cycles, starting on cycle 1 day 1. First-strand cDNA was synthesized using Superscript III and a set of TRAV- and TRBV-specific primers, so that both TCRalpha and TCRbeta chains were covered. The trial did not randomize participants into treatment groups. Eight patients were included in the translational analysis: three from the first dose cohort and the first five from the second dose cohort. Deep sequencing of the TCRalpha and TCRbeta libraries was carried out on an Illumina MiniSeq instrument.

This clonotype occurred a few times. Its antigen is still unknown. Per-base qualities were not stored, and no clone one base away is much larger. Sequencing was carried out with an Illumina MiniSeq. TCRs were amplified with Phusion for around 20 PCR cycles, with a constant-region primer paired with the adapter attached to the V primers. Isolated mRNA was amplified with the MessageAmp II aRNA Amplification Kit, using a roughly 15-hour in vitro transcription at 37°C. mRNA for TCR sequencing was isolated with the Dynabeads mRNA DIRECT Purification Kit. Indexed Illumina adapters were added in a second roughly 25-cycle Phusion PCR, and the resulting products were purified with AMPure XP beads. Per the original workflow: Custom Perl scripts were used to pool TCR sequences that encoded the same protein, to remove out-of-frame sequences, and to calculate the abundance of each clonotype. The analysis excluded TCR sequences that were supported by just one read. Shannon entropy, Gini index, clonality, richness, and the frequency of TCRs shared between repertoires were included as repertoire metrics. The public reads were reanalyzed by TCRdb: fastp trimming at Q25, MiXCR alignment, in-frame beta chains only. Rows with one shared CDR3 protein collapse into an entry with the most common genes and DNA. V and J calls and clone size were set by TCRdb, not the authors. The sample table records about 46,000 distinct CDR3 sequences; 12% of these occur just once. In total, the top ten clones hold approximately 6.2% of the sample.

The meaning of the sample's time point label: before trial treatment. The donors took part in RACIN, a single-arm, phase I, dose-escalation trial that combined nivolumab, ipilimumab, aspirin, low-dose cyclophosphamide and low-dose radiotherapy. To be eligible, a patient needed to have an advanced solid tumor that was TIL-negative. Trimming costs V 4 bases and J 0 bases, and their ends lie 16 bases apart. The cysteine opens and the phenylalanine closes a CDR3 of 17 amino acids. Only the CDR3 DNA stays, 51 bases, in frame from base 1. In the germline V gene, CDR1 corresponds to MNHNS and CDR2 to SASEGT.

Sequenced material: PBMCs, taken before treatment. The sequence is built from TRBV6-1 and TRBJ1-5; the D gene cannot be named for sure. This TCR derives from a female donor with ovarian cancer. The sequence in DNA is TGTGCCAGCAGTGTGAAGTGGGAGGGAACTAGCAATCAGCCCCAGCATTTT. This translates into CASSVKWEGTSNQPQHF.